This TCR beta chain was captured by sequencing in a study of blood T cell repertoires in COVID-19. Study background: Specimens from acute and convalescent COVID-19 originated in the United States, Italy and Spain.

Germline V lookup: CDR1 SGHDT, CDR2 YYEEEE. Trimming removed 2 bases at V and 4 bases at J, with 6 bases between. The CDR3 spans 12 residues. Only in-frame clones appear in the TCRdb table, and some are missing; sequencing was by immunoSEQ multiplex PCR. The sample has about 70,000 clones, about 88% seen once. The chain joins TRBV5-6 to TRBJ2-5; D gene ambiguous. This clonotype was obtained from a human donor in a cohort sampled during active COVID-19. The specimen was peripheral blood. The CDR3 coding sequence is TGTGCCAGCAGCTTTTTCCGAGAGACCCAGTACTTC. Protein: CASSFFRETQYF.